Listed below are T cell receptor beta chains from one sample, sequenced in a study of regulatory T cells in long-lasting Graves disease. TCRdb re-called the multiplex PCR reads with MiXCR, one entry per CDR3 protein. The table has a few hundred thousand distinct CDR3 sequences, about 20% seen once. These data also featured in a second study, about T cells in Graves' hyperthyroidism and ophthalmopathy.

This specimen consisted of peripheral blood mononuclear cells (PBMCs), obtained at new diagnosis, from a patient treated with antithyroid drugs. The receptors originated from a woman aged 30 to 39 with Graves disease. Both conserved end residues are part of each CDR3. Clone sizes are given selectively: once, few, many, or a class where the clone is expanded.

V gene	clone size	J gene	CDR3 protein
TRBV5-4	many	TRBJ2-7	CASSLPGQKAYEQYF
TRBV29-1	many	TRBJ1-1	CSVSLGNTEAFF
TRBV4-1	many	TRBJ2-7	CASSTHTDREQYF
TRBV12-3/TRBV12-4	many	TRBJ1-2	CASSPWRTATNYGYTF
TRBV3-1	many	TRBJ1-1	CASRDRGLIGGAFF
TRBV7-2	many	TRBJ2-3	CASSLSPLAGTSTDTQYF
TRBV6-2/TRBV6-3	many	TRBJ1-1	CASSYVRFRGRYFMNTEAFF
TRBV28	many	TRBJ1-5	CASSSVNQPQHF
TRBV12-3/TRBV12-4	-	TRBJ1-4	CASSLRRQGEGKLFF
TRBV20-1	many	TRBJ2-7	CSARVALGDLYEQYF
TRBV7-9	many	TRBJ2-1	CASSRGLGNEQFF
TRBV20-1	many	TRBJ1-1	CSASGGQGLTEAFF
TRBV2	many	TRBJ1-6	CASSELGPLHF
TRBV18	many	TRBJ1-2	CASSAAITSNYGYTF
TRBV27	many	TRBJ1-1	CASSLWIGHGSGAFF
TRBV12-3/TRBV12-4	-	TRBJ1-1	CASSLDRRDLYTEAFF
TRBV2	many	TRBJ2-1	CAGGDIRDEQFF
TRBV2	-	TRBJ2-7	CASTRTPQGLADDEQYF
TRBV20-1	many	TRBJ1-1	CSSPQTRRGGPEAFF
TRBV20-1	few	TRBJ1-2	CSASPQWKNGYTF
TRBV3-1	many	TRBJ2-7	CASSRQMAYEQYF
TRBV6-2/TRBV6-3	many	TRBJ2-7	CASSEESHLPGDEQYF
TRBV9	few	TRBJ2-1	CASSVGPRGNEQFF
TRBV2	many	TRBJ1-5	CASSPPDRVDQPQHF
TRBV4-1	-	TRBJ2-1	CASSSRTTGTQTYNEQFF
TRBV28	-	TRBJ2-5	CASTPGGPDETQYF